The TCR beta chain described here comes from a study of blood T cell repertoires in COVID-19. For the study at large: Acute and convalescent COVID-19 specimens originated in the United States, Italy and Spain. T cells, B-cell-depleted T cells, or PBMCs provided the cDNA or gDNA that served as material.

Clones were read by immunoSEQ multiplex PCR, and TCRdb kept only the in-frame ones, dropping some. The sample shows roughly 180,000 clones, around 85% of them seen only once. The CDR3 is made up of 14 amino acids. The germline V gene encodes CDR1 MNHEY and CDR2 SVGAGI. V shed 4 bases, J shed 6 bases, and the junction held 7 bases outside the gene matches. The sequence came from a man aged 55-75 years who had recovered from COVID-19. Sequences were obtained from peripheral blood. The rearrangement links TRBV6-5 to TRBJ1-1; 8 bases agree with TRBD1. This chain's CDR3 is CASSWIGQGAEAFF. In nucleotides, the CDR3 is TGTGCCAGCAGTTGGATAGGACAGGGCGCTGAAGCTTTCTTT.